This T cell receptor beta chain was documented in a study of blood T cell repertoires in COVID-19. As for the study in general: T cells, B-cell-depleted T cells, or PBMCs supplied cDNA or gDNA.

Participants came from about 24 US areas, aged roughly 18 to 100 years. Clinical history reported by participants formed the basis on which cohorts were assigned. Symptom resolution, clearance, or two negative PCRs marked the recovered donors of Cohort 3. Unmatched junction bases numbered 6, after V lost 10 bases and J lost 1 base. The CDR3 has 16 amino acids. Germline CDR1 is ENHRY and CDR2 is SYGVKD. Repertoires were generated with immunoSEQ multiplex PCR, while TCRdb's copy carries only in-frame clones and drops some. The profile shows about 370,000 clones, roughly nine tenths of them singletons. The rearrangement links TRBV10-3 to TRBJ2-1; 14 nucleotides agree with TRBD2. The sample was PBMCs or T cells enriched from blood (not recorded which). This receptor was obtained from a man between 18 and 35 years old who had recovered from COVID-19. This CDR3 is CATSGLAGGSYNEQFF. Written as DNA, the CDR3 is TGTGCCACATCAGGACTAGCGGGAGGTTCCTACAATGAGCAGTTCTTC.